Below, one T cell receptor beta chain is given with its context. The CDR3 spans 15 residues. In germline, CDR1 is LGHNA, CDR2 YSLEER. Trimming cost V 0 bases and J 4 bases, with 12 bases left between them. The sample belongs to a study of T cell responses to AZD1222 COVID-19 vaccine. Sequencing used immunoSEQ multiplex PCR; TCRdb keeps in-frame clones, though not all of them. The sample has some 120,000 clones, 75% to 90% seen once. The sequencing used peripheral blood, collected on day 0 of AZD1222 vaccination. The origin of this receptor is an adult in good health. The chain recombines TRBV4-3 with TRBJ1-2; unclear D gene. The CDR3 DNA reads TGCGCCAGCAGCCAAGATTCGCTCGCGAGCTATGGCTACACCTTC. This codes for CASSQDSLASYGYTF.